The 14 T cell receptor beta chains presented below share a single source sample, sequenced in a study of blood T cell repertoires in COVID-19. The data were produced by immunoSEQ multiplex PCR, yet TCRdb's version contains in-frame clones alone and is incomplete. The table shows over 350,000 clones, with roughly 89% occurring only once. The sample was peripheral blood. Source of these receptors: a woman in her 30s with active or convalescent COVID-19.

This chain uses TRBV6-5 with TRBJ2-1; 7 bases are a match to TRBD2. J gave up 2 bases and V 4 bases, and 5 bases lay outside the gene matches. Per germline, CDR1 MNHEY and CDR2 SVGAGI. This CDR3 is 15 amino acids long. CDR3 amino acids: CASSLQRGTYNEQFF. CDR3 sequence (DNA): TGTGCCAGCAGTTTGCAGCGGGGAACCTACAATGAGCAGTTCTTC.

Comment on this clone: At the DNA level, this CDR3 is encoded by other sequences in the same sample as well. The V and J genes are TRBV5-6 and TRBJ1-2; TRBD1 matches 10 bases. CDR3 length: 14 amino acids. Unmatched junction bases numbered 6, after V lost 2 bases and J lost 8 bases. The germline V gene has CDR1 SGHDT and CDR2 YYEEEE. Here the CDR3 reads CASSFRDRGGGYTF. The CDR3 coding sequence is TGTGCCAGCAGCTTCCGGGACAGGGGCGGAGGCTACACCTTC.

The sample holds one count of this clone. The gene calls are TRBV4-1 and TRBJ2-3; 13 bases map to TRBD2. V trimming: 4 bases; J trimming: 1 base; junction bases outside the gene matches: 5. Per germline, CDR1 MGHRA and CDR2 YSYEKL. The CDR3 length is 17 residues. CDR3 in DNA: TGCGCCAGCAGCCCGGCCGGGACTAGCGGGGGCACAGATACGCAGTATTTT. It translates to CASSPAGTSGGTDTQYF.

V and J are TRBV5-1 and TRBJ2-5, with 8 bases lining up with TRBD2. This CDR3 comprises 17 residues. The V and J ends lost 4 bases and 1 base, in that order; junction bases with no gene match: 12. CDR1 is SGHRS and CDR2 is YFSETQ in the germline V gene. Written as DNA, the CDR3 is TGCGCCAGCAGCACCTACCTGAGCGGGGGACTCCAAGAGACCCAGTACTTC. It translates to CASSTYLSGGLQETQYF.

This chain joins TRBV4-1 and TRBJ1-4; D is ambiguous. Trimming removed 1 base from V and 0 bases from J, with 15 bases in between. The germline V gene encodes CDR1 MGHRA and CDR2 YSYEKL. This CDR3 contains 18 residues. The CDR3 is CASSQVYSTYATNEKLFF. For the CDR3, the DNA is TGCGCCAGCAGCCAAGTCTACTCGACTTATGCAACTAATGAAAAACTGTTTTTT.

CDR3 nucleotide sequence: TGTGCCAGCAGTACCTGGACAGAATCCTACGAGCAGTACTTC. Its translation is CASSTWTESYEQYF. The chain uses TRBV6-5 and TRBJ2-7; possibly TRBD1 for D (6 bases). This CDR3 contains 14 residues. The germline V and J ends were trimmed by 5 bases and 1 base, with 12 bases remaining between them. Germline-derived CDR1 and CDR2 are MNHEY and SVGAGI.

The chain joins TRBV29-1 to TRBJ2-2; a possible D gene is TRBD1 (5 bases). CDR3 size: 15 residues. Trimming left V 6 bases short and J 2 bases short, with 16 bases between. The germline CDR1 and CDR2 sequences are SQVTM and ANQGSEA. The CDR3: CSVLRPDRNTGELFF. The CDR3 nucleotides read TGCAGCGTCTTGCGGCCAGACAGAAACACCGGGGAGCTGTTTTTT.

The CDR3 sequence is CASSSMAGGAPFNEQFF. In nucleotides, the CDR3 is TGTGCCAGCAGTTCAATGGCCGGGGGGGCCCCTTTCAATGAGCAGTTCTTC. The chain uses TRBV5-4 and TRBJ2-1; the match to TRBD2 covers 8 bases. CDR3 length: 17 residues. The germline V gene has CDR1 SGHNT and CDR2 YYREEE (reference sequence). V trimming: 5 bases; J trimming: 6 bases; junction bases outside the gene matches: 16.

The chain carries TRBV18 and TRBJ2-7; D gene ambiguous. The CDR3 totals 13 residues. Germline CDR1 and CDR2: KGHSH and LQKENI. Trimming shortened V by 0 bases and J by 4 bases, and 7 bases separated the two germline ends. CDR3 sequence: CASSPPEDYEQYF. The CDR3, as DNA: TGTGCCAGCTCACCACCTGAGGATTACGAGCAGTACTTC.

In its sample, this clone was seen once. The chain links TRBV7-2 to TRBJ2-5, with a weak D call TRBD2 (6 bases). Trimming took 2 bases from V and 3 from J, leaving 13 bases between them. Germline V gene sequence: CDR1 SGHTA, CDR2 FQGNSA. CDR3 length equals 15 residues. Here the CDR3 DNA reads TGTGCCAGCAGCTTAACGGCTAGCGCTGAAGAGACCCAGTACTTC. It translates to CASSLTASAEETQYF. The variable domain in full, with the rest retrieved from reference TRBV7-2 and TRBJ2-5, is GAGVSQSPSNKVTEKGKDVELRCDPISGHTALYWYRQSLGQGLEFLIYFQGNSAPDKSGLPSDRFSAERTGGSVSTLTIQRTQQEDSAVYLCASSLTASAEETQYFGPGTRLLVL.

There are a few counts of this clone. V usage is TRBV19 and J usage is TRBJ1-5; TRBD1 matches 7 bases. The CDR3 extends over 15 amino acids. The germline gives CDR1 LNHDA, CDR2 SQIVND (reference sequence). Trimming removed 9 bases from V and 4 bases from J; junction bases left unmatched: 12. This CDR3 is CASRPGQASNQPQHF. Written as DNA, the CDR3 is TGTGCCAGCCGACCCGGACAGGCCTCAAATCAGCCCCAGCATTTT.

The rearrangement joins TRBV5-1 to TRBJ1-1, with 8 bases fitting TRBD1. Germline V gene sequence: CDR1 SGHRS, CDR2 YFSETQ. V was clipped by 5 bases and J by 3 bases; unmatched bases: 9. This CDR3 contains 15 residues. This chain's CDR3 is CASSRTGYLDTEAFF. Here the CDR3 DNA reads TGCGCCAGCAGTCGGACAGGGTATCTGGACACTGAAGCTTTCTTT.

The chain combines TRBV6-5 with TRBJ1-5; perhaps TRBD1 as D (6 bases). The V end was cut by 8 bases, the J end by 6 bases, with 14 bases between. The V gene's germline CDR1 is MNHEY and CDR2 SVGAGI. The length of the CDR3 is 13 residues. The CDR3 bases are TGTGCCAGCGCTGGGGGGGGCGGTCAGCCCCAGCATTTT. Protein: CASAGGGGQPQHF.

The V gene is TRBV6-4, the J gene TRBJ2-7; D is perhaps TRBD2 (5 bases). Trimming took off 4 bases at V and 0 bases at J, with 16 bases between the two ends. CDR3 length equals 16 residues. Germline loops: CDR1 MRHNA, CDR2 SNTAGT. The CDR3 region is CASSALASSFSYEQYF. CDR3 nucleotide sequence: TGTGCCAGCAGTGCCTTAGCGAGTTCCTTCTCCTACGAGCAGTACTTC.